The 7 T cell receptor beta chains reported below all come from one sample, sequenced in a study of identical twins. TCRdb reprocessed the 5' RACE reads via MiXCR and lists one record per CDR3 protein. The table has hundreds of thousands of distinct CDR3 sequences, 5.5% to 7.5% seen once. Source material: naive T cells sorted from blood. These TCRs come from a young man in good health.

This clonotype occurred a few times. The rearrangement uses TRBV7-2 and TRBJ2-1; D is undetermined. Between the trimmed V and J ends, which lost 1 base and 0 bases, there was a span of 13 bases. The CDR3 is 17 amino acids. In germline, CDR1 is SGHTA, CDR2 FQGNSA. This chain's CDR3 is CASSLGGRLSSYNEQFF. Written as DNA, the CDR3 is TGTGCCAGCAGCTTAGGGGGTAGATTGAGCTCCTACAATGAGCAGTTCTTC.

The CDR3 reads CASSYWVGGEETQYF. In DNA, the CDR3 is TGTGCCAGCAGTTACTGGGTTGGGGGAGAAGAGACCCAGTACTTC. The rearrangement links TRBV6-5 to TRBJ2-5; D is tentatively TRBD1 or TRBD2 (5 bases each). CDR1 is MNHEY and CDR2 is SVGAGI in the germline V gene. Trimming stripped 1 base from V and 3 bases from J, with 12 bases between. There are 15 residues in the CDR3.

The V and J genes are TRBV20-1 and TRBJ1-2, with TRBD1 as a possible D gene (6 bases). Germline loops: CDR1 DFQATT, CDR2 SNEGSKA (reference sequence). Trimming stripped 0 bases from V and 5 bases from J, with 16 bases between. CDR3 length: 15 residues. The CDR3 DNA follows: TGCAGTGCTAGAGATAGAGGGACATTCGGTTATGGCTACACCTTC. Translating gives CSARDRGTFGYGYTF.

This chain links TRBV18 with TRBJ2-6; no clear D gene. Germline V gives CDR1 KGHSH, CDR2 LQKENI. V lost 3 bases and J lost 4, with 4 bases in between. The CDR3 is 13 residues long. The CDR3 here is CASSPYGANVLTF. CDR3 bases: TGTGCCAGCTCACCTTACGGGGCCAACGTCCTGACTTTC.

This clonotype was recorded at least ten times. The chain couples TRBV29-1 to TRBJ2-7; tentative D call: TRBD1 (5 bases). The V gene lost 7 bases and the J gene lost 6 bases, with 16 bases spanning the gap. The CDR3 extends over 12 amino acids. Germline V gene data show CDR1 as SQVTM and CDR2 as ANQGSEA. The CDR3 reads CSARQPSGEQYV. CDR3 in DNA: TGCAGCGCGAGACAGCCTTCGGGCGAGCAGTACGTC.

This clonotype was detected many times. CDR3 in amino acids: CARLTEKDEQFF. As DNA, the CDR3 is TGTGCCAGATTGACTGAAAAGGATGAGCAGTTCTTC. The rearrangement uses TRBV6-5 and TRBJ2-1; D gene unclear. V dropped 9 bases and J dropped 8 bases, with 14 bases sitting between them. The CDR3 runs 12 residues. The germline V gene has CDR1 MNHEY and CDR2 SVGAGI.

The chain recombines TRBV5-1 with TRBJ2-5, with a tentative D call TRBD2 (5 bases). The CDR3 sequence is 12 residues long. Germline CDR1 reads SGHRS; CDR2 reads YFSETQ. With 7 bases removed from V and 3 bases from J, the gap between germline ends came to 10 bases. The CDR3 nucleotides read TGCGCCAGCGGACGGGATAAAGAGACCCAGTACTTC. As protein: CASGRDKETQYF.